This TCR beta chain was sequenced in a study of T cell changes during pregnancy in multiple sclerosis. Generated by immunoSEQ multiplex PCR, the TCRdb table keeps only in-frame clones and is missing some. In the table there are over 25,000 clones, 89% of which are singletons. The junction had 11 bases not matched to a gene; V was cut back by 4 bases and J by 2 bases. Germline V CDR1 and CDR2: MGHRA, YSYEKL. The CDR3 contains 17 residues. The TCR sequence derives from a female donor with multiple sclerosis, enrolled in a pregnancy study. Sequencing used CD8+ T cells from peripheral blood mononuclear cells, obtained after pregnancy. This chain connects TRBV4-1 to TRBJ2-7; 10 nucleotides match TRBD2. CDR3 nucleotide sequence: TGCGCCAGCAGCCGGTCTCCCGGGACTAGCGAAACCTACGAGCAGTACTTC. It encodes CASSRSPGTSETYEQYF.